This T cell receptor (beta chain) was retrieved from a study of control samples from healthy donors and cancer patients. This CDR3 comprises 15 residues. Per the germline V gene, CDR1 is MGHRA and CDR2 is YSYEKL. The junction had 7 bases not matched to a gene; V was cut back by 2 bases and J by 9 bases. Produced via immunoSEQ multiplex PCR; TCRdb's table is partial and in-frame only. In the table there are some 200,000 clones, 85% to 95% of which are singletons. V usage is TRBV4-1 and J usage is TRBJ1-6; TRBD1 aligns across 7 bases. The TCR sequence derives from a man aged 18 to 35 in good health. Source material: blood. The CDR3 coding sequence is TGCGCCAGCAGCCAACTTCACACAGGGGCTTCACCCCTCCACTTT. This sequence encodes CASSQLHTGASPLHF.